The rows below give T cell receptor beta chains drawn from one sample of a study of blood T cell repertoires in COVID-19. TCRdb's copy holds only in-frame clones and misses some; the assay was immunoSEQ multiplex PCR. This table holds approximately 190,000 clones, roughly 84% found once. Sequenced material: PBMCs or T cells enriched from blood (not recorded which). All receptors come from a woman in her 30s who had been exposed to COVID-19. Both conserved end residues are part of each CDR3. The D gene is left open where the match is weak. Not all rows give a size; the values are once, few, many and, for expanded clones, a class.

v_call: TRBV9
d_call: TRBD2
clone_size: NA
j_call: TRBJ2-1
cdr3_aa: CASSTEAGGYSSYNEQFF
cdr3_nt: TGTGCCAGCAGCACAGAAGCGGGGGGTTATAGCTCCTACAATGAGCAGTTCTTC

v_call: TRBV9
d_call: NA
clone_size: NA
j_call: TRBJ2-5
cdr3_aa: CASSVGRILQETQYF
cdr3_nt: TGTGCCAGCAGCGTAGGGAGGATACTCCAAGAGACCCAGTACTTC

v_call: TRBV2
d_call: NA
clone_size: NA
j_call: TRBJ2-3
cdr3_aa: CASSPREQGTQYF
cdr3_nt: TGTGCCAGCAGTCCCCGAGAGCAGGGTACGCAGTATTTT

v_call: TRBV16
d_call: NA
clone_size: NA
j_call: TRBJ1-6
cdr3_aa: CASSPQGFSTLHF
cdr3_nt: TGTGCCAGCAGCCCCCAGGGGTTCTCGACCCTCCACTTT

v_call: TRBV2
d_call: TRBD2
clone_size: NA
j_call: TRBJ2-1
cdr3_aa: CASSEGRAGVMNEQFF
cdr3_nt: TGTGCCAGCAGTGAAGGCCGCGCGGGGGTCATGAATGAGCAGTTCTTC

v_call: TRBV2
d_call: NA
clone_size: few
j_call: TRBJ1-1
cdr3_aa: CASSASQGVNTEAFF
cdr3_nt: TGTGCCAGCAGTGCTTCGCAGGGTGTGAACACTGAAGCTTTCTTT

v_call: TRBV7-2
d_call: NA
clone_size: once
j_call: TRBJ2-7
cdr3_aa: CASSSPKSPYEQYF
cdr3_nt: TGTGCCAGCAGCTCACCTAAAAGTCCCTACGAGCAGTACTTC

v_call: TRBV18
d_call: TRBD1
clone_size: NA
j_call: TRBJ2-5
cdr3_aa: CASSPGQGETQYF
cdr3_nt: TGTGCCAGCTCGCCCGGACAGGGAGAGACCCAGTACTTC

v_call: TRBV9
d_call: TRBD2
clone_size: NA
j_call: TRBJ2-1
cdr3_aa: CASSASGGLAGPYNEQFF
cdr3_nt: TGTGCCAGCAGCGCCAGCGGAGGACTAGCGGGGCCTTACAATGAGCAGTTCTTC

v_call: TRBV5-4
d_call: TRBD2
clone_size: NA
j_call: TRBJ2-5
cdr3_aa: CASRKRGAGQETQYF
cdr3_nt: TGTGCCAGCAGAAAGCGGGGGGCGGGCCAAGAGACCCAGTACTTC

v_call: TRBV5-1
d_call: TRBD1
clone_size: NA
j_call: TRBJ2-1
cdr3_aa: CASSLGQGRHNEQFF
cdr3_nt: TGCGCCAGCAGCCTCGGACAGGGGCGACACAATGAGCAGTTCTTC

v_call: TRBV30
d_call: NA
clone_size: NA
j_call: TRBJ1-5
cdr3_aa: CAWSLTRGNQPQHF
cdr3_nt: TGTGCCTGGAGTCTTACGAGGGGCAATCAGCCCCAGCATTTT

v_call: TRBV19
d_call: TRBD1
clone_size: NA
j_call: TRBJ2-1
cdr3_aa: CASSRTGWDEQFF
cdr3_nt: TGTGCCAGTAGTAGGACAGGCTGGGATGAGCAGTTCTTC

v_call: TRBV5-6
d_call: NA
clone_size: NA
j_call: TRBJ1-5
cdr3_aa: CASTRSTGSNQPQHF
cdr3_nt: TGTGCCAGCACACGATCGACAGGTAGCAATCAGCCCCAGCATTTT

v_call: TRBV2
d_call: TRBD1
clone_size: NA
j_call: TRBJ1-1
cdr3_aa: CASSDDTGALNTEAFF
cdr3_nt: TGTGCCAGCAGCGACGATACAGGGGCCCTGAACACTGAAGCTTTCTTT

v_call: TRBV5-6
d_call: TRBD2
clone_size: NA
j_call: TRBJ2-3
cdr3_aa: CASSPTSGGLTDTQYF
cdr3_nt: TGTGCCAGCAGCCCGACTAGCGGGGGGCTCACAGATACGCAGTATTTT

v_call: TRBV5-1
d_call: TRBD2
clone_size: NA
j_call: TRBJ2-5
cdr3_aa: CASSPGPQAGMAETQYF
cdr3_nt: TGCGCCAGCAGCCCGGGACCTCAAGCGGGGATGGCAGAGACCCAGTACTTC

v_call: TRBV6-5
d_call: TRBD1
clone_size: NA
j_call: TRBJ1-1
cdr3_aa: CASSRDSGRSTEAFF
cdr3_nt: TGTGCCAGCAGCAGGGACAGTGGGCGGAGCACTGAAGCTTTCTTT

v_call: TRBV7-2
d_call: TRBD2
clone_size: NA
j_call: TRBJ2-3
cdr3_aa: CASSLAGGPLYTQYF
cdr3_nt: TGTGCCAGCAGTTTAGCGGGGGGGCCGTTATATACGCAGTATTTT

v_call: TRBV25-1
d_call: NA
clone_size: NA
j_call: TRBJ1-2
cdr3_aa: CASSELSTSLIYGYTF
cdr3_nt: TGTGCCAGCAGTGAATTATCGACTTCGTTAATCTATGGCTACACCTTC

v_call: TRBV4-1
d_call: NA
clone_size: NA
j_call: TRBJ1-5
cdr3_aa: CASSQERRQPQHF
cdr3_nt: TGCGCCAGCAGCCAAGAGCGGCGCCAGCCCCAGCATTTT

v_call: TRBV6-5
d_call: NA
clone_size: NA
j_call: TRBJ2-3
cdr3_aa: CATSGPGVPDTQYF
cdr3_nt: TGTGCCACCTCCGGGCCAGGGGTCCCGGATACGCAGTATTTT

v_call: TRBV4-1
d_call: TRBD1
clone_size: NA
j_call: TRBJ1-1
cdr3_aa: CASSRDRRNTEAFF
cdr3_nt: TGCGCCAGCAGCCGGGACAGGAGGAACACTGAAGCTTTCTTT

v_call: TRBV15
d_call: TRBD2
clone_size: NA
j_call: TRBJ2-3
cdr3_aa: CATSSLMTSGGGDTQYF
cdr3_nt: TGTGCCACCAGCAGTCTAATGACTAGCGGGGGAGGGGATACGCAGTATTTT

v_call: TRBV4-1
d_call: TRBD2
clone_size: NA
j_call: TRBJ2-6
cdr3_aa: CASSQEARDYSGANVLTF
cdr3_nt: TGCGCCAGCAGCCAAGAGGCCAGGGACTACTCTGGGGCCAACGTCCTGACTTTC

v_call: TRBV9
d_call: NA
clone_size: few
j_call: TRBJ1-2
cdr3_aa: CASSVSQDGYTF
cdr3_nt: TGTGCCAGCAGCGTAAGTCAGGATGGCTACACCTTC

v_call: TRBV30
d_call: TRBD1
clone_size: NA
j_call: TRBJ1-1
cdr3_aa: CAWTGRGYVDTEAFF
cdr3_nt: TGTGCCTGGACTGGCAGGGGGTACGTCGACACTGAAGCTTTCTTT

v_call: TRBV6-5
d_call: NA
clone_size: NA
j_call: TRBJ1-2
cdr3_aa: CASSQKSEGNYGYTF
cdr3_nt: TGTGCCAGCAGTCAGAAGTCGGAGGGGAACTATGGCTACACCTTC

v_call: TRBV7-2
d_call: TRBD1
clone_size: NA
j_call: TRBJ2-7
cdr3_aa: CASSSGQGAYEQYF
cdr3_nt: TGTGCCAGCAGCTCGGGACAGGGGGCCTACGAGCAGTACTTC